This TCR beta chain was captured by sequencing in a study of cytomegalovirus exposure and HLA in healthy donors. Overall study results and limits: Among TCR sequences, most were rare, though some public TCRs appeared in many donors. As was reported, the classifier diagnosed cytomegalovirus status with high specificity and sensitivity. A later analysis showed HLA-associated TCR beta chains outstripping equally common others in clonal expansion. Later, TCR association rates were found to vary by HLA locus, highest for DRB1 and lowest for HLA-C.

V was pared by 5 bases and J by 4 bases, with 12 bases between. The CDR3 is 13 amino acids. From germline, CDR1 is SGHVS and CDR2 FQNEAQ. Comment on this clone: Its antigen is still unknown.

The PCR made use of 60 Vbeta and 13 Jbeta primers. The data were produced by immunoSEQ multiplex PCR, yet TCRdb's version contains in-frame clones alone and is incomplete. The data hold 210,000 or so clones, with about 74% observed a single time. Sequenced material: PBMCs. This receptor was obtained from a middle-aged man in good health and CMV-seronegative. V is TRBV7-8 and J is TRBJ2-7; D is uncertain. This chain's CDR3 is CASSPLLSYEQYF. CDR3 coding DNA: TGTGCCAGCAGCCCCTTATTGAGTTACGAGCAGTACTTC.